The rows below give T cell receptor beta chains drawn from one sample of a study of T cell repertoires in cytomegalovirus infection. MiXCR, run by TCRdb on the reads, gives a single entry per CDR3 protein. The data hold roughly 200,000 distinct CDR3 sequences, with about 18% observed a single time. Source material: CD8+ T cells from PBMCs. The source of these receptors is a human donor in good health (CMV status not recorded). Some clones in this sample may be carry-over from other donors' samples. CDR3s include the opening cysteine and the closing phenylalanine or tryptophan. The order of the fields is CDR3 DNA, CDR3 protein, V gene, clone size, J gene, D gene. D genes are given only for firm matches. Only part of the rows carry a size: once, few, many, or a class if the clone is expanded.

CDR3nt: TGTGCCAGCAGTCCGGGTCTAAATGAGCAGTTCTTC
CDR3aa: CASSPGLNEQFF
v_gene: TRBV27
abundance: NA
j_gene: TRBJ2-1
d_gene: NA

CDR3nt: TGTGCCAGCAGTTTAGACCCGGGCCGTTCTCGAGAGACCCAGTACTTC
CDR3aa: CASSLDPGRSRETQYF
v_gene: TRBV7-9
abundance: few
j_gene: TRBJ2-5
d_gene: NA

CDR3nt: TGTGCCAGCAGCTCAACTGACAGGGCGGGGACTGAAGCTTTCTTT
CDR3aa: CASSSTDRAGTEAFF
v_gene: TRBV7-9
abundance: NA
j_gene: TRBJ1-1
d_gene: TRBD1

CDR3nt: TGTGCCAGCAGCTTCAAAGGATTGGGCAATCAGCCCCAGCATTTT
CDR3aa: CASSFKGLGNQPQHF
v_gene: TRBV5-5
abundance: NA
j_gene: TRBJ1-5
d_gene: NA

CDR3nt: TGTGCCAGCAGCTTAGACCTGACTTACGAGCAGTACTTC
CDR3aa: CASSLDLTYEQYF
v_gene: TRBV7-2
abundance: few
j_gene: TRBJ2-7
d_gene: NA

CDR3nt: TGTGCCAGCAGCTTGCGGAAATCGGGAAATGAGCAGTTCTTC
CDR3aa: CASSLRKSGNEQFF
v_gene: TRBV7-6
abundance: few
j_gene: TRBJ2-1
d_gene: NA

CDR3nt: TGCGCCAGCAGCCAAGATCTCGGACAAATCTCCTACGAGCAGTACTTC
CDR3aa: CASSQDLGQISYEQYF
v_gene: TRBV4-1
abundance: few
j_gene: TRBJ2-7
d_gene: NA

CDR3nt: TGTGCCCCCCGGACGGAGGGAGTAACCGGGGAGCTGTTTTTT
CDR3aa: CAPRTEGVTGELFF
v_gene: TRBV7-9
abundance: NA
j_gene: TRBJ2-2
d_gene: NA

CDR3nt: TGTGCCAGCAGCTTAGGAAGTACCGCCAATGAGCAGTTCTTC
CDR3aa: CASSLGSTANEQFF
v_gene: TRBV7-8
abundance: NA
j_gene: TRBJ2-1
d_gene: NA

CDR3nt: TGTGCCAGCATCCATGCTGACAGGGCCACTGAAGCTTTCTTT
CDR3aa: CASIHADRATEAFF
v_gene: TRBV28
abundance: few
j_gene: TRBJ1-1
d_gene: TRBD1

CDR3nt: TGTGCCAGCAGCTTACCCCGTGGCAGCTTGAACACCGGGGAGCTGTTTTTT
CDR3aa: CASSLPRGSLNTGELFF
v_gene: TRBV7-9
abundance: few
j_gene: TRBJ2-2
d_gene: NA

CDR3nt: TGTGCCAGCAGCACAGGGACCACCTACGAGCAGTACTTC
CDR3aa: CASSTGTTYEQYF
v_gene: TRBV7-2
abundance: few
j_gene: TRBJ2-7
d_gene: NA

CDR3nt: TGCGCCAGCAGCCTGGCGGAGCACGCCAAAAACATTCAGTACTTC
CDR3aa: CASSLAEHAKNIQYF
v_gene: TRBV4-1
abundance: few
j_gene: TRBJ2-4
d_gene: NA

CDR3nt: TGTGCCAGCAGCTCGGACCATAGAGGCGACGCTGAAGCTTTCTTT
CDR3aa: CASSSDHRGDAEAFF
v_gene: TRBV7-6
abundance: NA
j_gene: TRBJ1-1
d_gene: NA

CDR3nt: TGTGCCAGCTGGGGGCTCGGAGAGACCCAGTACTTC
CDR3aa: CASWGLGETQYF
v_gene: TRBV7-2
abundance: few
j_gene: TRBJ2-5
d_gene: NA

CDR3nt: TGTGCCAGCAGGGAGGGCAGAGAAGCTTTCTTT
CDR3aa: CASREGREAFF
v_gene: TRBV2
abundance: few
j_gene: TRBJ1-1
d_gene: NA

CDR3nt: TGTGCCAGCAGCGGGGAGGAGCCCTACTACGAGCAGTACTTC
CDR3aa: CASSGEEPYYEQYF
v_gene: TRBV5-5
abundance: NA
j_gene: TRBJ2-7
d_gene: NA

CDR3nt: TGTGCCAGCAGTTTGACAGGGTATCTCACAGATACGCAGTATTTT
CDR3aa: CASSLTGYLTDTQYF
v_gene: TRBV7-3
abundance: few
j_gene: TRBJ2-3
d_gene: TRBD1

CDR3nt: TGTGCCAGCAGCTCTACAGGGTTGGGCAATCAGCCCCAGCATTTT
CDR3aa: CASSSTGLGNQPQHF
v_gene: TRBV11-3
abundance: NA
j_gene: TRBJ1-5
d_gene: NA

CDR3nt: TGTGCCAGCAGTTACTCGACAGGCCCCTACGAGCAGTACTTC
CDR3aa: CASSYSTGPYEQYF
v_gene: TRBV6-8
abundance: NA
j_gene: TRBJ2-7
d_gene: NA

CDR3nt: TGTGCCAGCAGTGCCCCGGGACTAGCGGGGGGCGTCGCGAACACCGGGGAGCTGTTTTTT
CDR3aa: CASSAPGLAGGVANTGELFF
v_gene: TRBV6-2/TRBV6-3
abundance: few
j_gene: TRBJ2-2
d_gene: TRBD2

CDR3nt: TGTGCCATCAGTGAAGGAAACAGTCAGTACTTC
CDR3aa: CAISEGNSQYF
v_gene: TRBV10-3
abundance: NA
j_gene: TRBJ2-4
d_gene: NA

CDR3nt: TGCGCCAGCAGCCAAGCTCAACTCCGGGATCTTAATGAAAAACTGTTTTTT
CDR3aa: CASSQAQLRDLNEKLFF
v_gene: TRBV4-1
abundance: NA
j_gene: TRBJ1-4
d_gene: NA

CDR3nt: TGTGCCAGCAGTTCACCGGGACAGGGCACAACTAATGAAAAACTGTTTTTT
CDR3aa: CASSSPGQGTTNEKLFF
v_gene: TRBV7-9
abundance: NA
j_gene: TRBJ1-4
d_gene: TRBD1

CDR3nt: TGTGCCAGCAGCTGGGATATAGTCTACGAGCAGTACTTC
CDR3aa: CASSWDIVYEQYF
v_gene: TRBV7-9
abundance: NA
j_gene: TRBJ2-7
d_gene: NA

CDR3nt: TGTGCCAGCACCGAACCGGGACTATCATCCCCAAGCGGGGAGCTGTTTTTT
CDR3aa: CASTEPGLSSPSGELFF
v_gene: TRBV7-9
abundance: few
j_gene: TRBJ2-2
d_gene: TRBD2

CDR3nt: TGTGCCAGCAGCTTACTTGCCAATGAGCAGTTCTTC
CDR3aa: CASSLLANEQFF
v_gene: TRBV7-6
abundance: few
j_gene: TRBJ2-1
d_gene: NA

CDR3nt: TGTGCCAGCAGTTATGAGCGGGGGCCGAAAGAGACCCAGTACTTC
CDR3aa: CASSYERGPKETQYF
v_gene: TRBV28
abundance: few
j_gene: TRBJ2-5
d_gene: TRBD2

CDR3nt: TGTGCCATCGGCGACAGGGGTCGAGTATCAGGGGCCAACGTCCTGACTTTC
CDR3aa: CAIGDRGRVSGANVLTF
v_gene: TRBV10-3
abundance: NA
j_gene: TRBJ2-6
d_gene: TRBD1

CDR3nt: TGTGCCAGATCGGACAGGGGCTCTGGAAACACCATATATTTT
CDR3aa: CARSDRGSGNTIYF
v_gene: TRBV2
abundance: few
j_gene: TRBJ1-3
d_gene: TRBD1

CDR3nt: TGTGCCAGCAGCTTGGACCCGCCTCTGGATACGCAGTATTTT
CDR3aa: CASSLDPPLDTQYF
v_gene: TRBV5-8
abundance: NA
j_gene: TRBJ2-3
d_gene: NA

CDR3nt: TGTGCCAGCAGTTACTCGATTTTATACGAGCAGTACTTC
CDR3aa: CASSYSILYEQYF
v_gene: TRBV6-2/TRBV6-3
abundance: few
j_gene: TRBJ2-7
d_gene: NA

CDR3nt: TGCAGTGCTAGTTCCGGCGATTCTAACTATGGCTACACCTTC
CDR3aa: CSASSGDSNYGYTF
v_gene: TRBV20-1
abundance: NA
j_gene: TRBJ1-2
d_gene: NA

CDR3nt: TGTGCCAGCAGCCTCTTACCGACAGGGCGGACTGAAGCTTTCTTT
CDR3aa: CASSLLPTGRTEAFF
v_gene: TRBV7-2
abundance: few
j_gene: TRBJ1-1
d_gene: TRBD1

CDR3nt: TGCGCCAGCAGTGAGTCGACGGGTGACACTGAAGCTTTCTTT
CDR3aa: CASSESTGDTEAFF
v_gene: TRBV10-2
abundance: NA
j_gene: TRBJ1-1
d_gene: NA

CDR3nt: TGTGCCAGCAGTTTGACGCACGAGGCGAGTCCGAGCCGTGAAGCTTTCTTT
CDR3aa: CASSLTHEASPSREAFF
v_gene: TRBV12-3/TRBV12-4
abundance: few
j_gene: TRBJ1-1
d_gene: NA

CDR3nt: TGCAGCGTTGCGGAGGACAGGGCTGGCTACACCTTC
CDR3aa: CSVAEDRAGYTF
v_gene: TRBV29-1
abundance: NA
j_gene: TRBJ1-2
d_gene: TRBD1

CDR3nt: TGTGCCAGCAGCGTAGGGAGATGGAACACTGAAGCTTTCTTT
CDR3aa: CASSVGRWNTEAFF
v_gene: TRBV9
abundance: NA
j_gene: TRBJ1-1
d_gene: NA

CDR3nt: TGTGCCAGCAGCTTAGATCAATTCGGCGGAAGAAACACCATATATTTT
CDR3aa: CASSLDQFGGRNTIYF
v_gene: TRBV7-2
abundance: few
j_gene: TRBJ1-3
d_gene: NA

CDR3nt: TGTGCCAGCAGCTTTGAGGAAGAGACCCAGTACTTC
CDR3aa: CASSFEEETQYF
v_gene: TRBV11-2
abundance: NA
j_gene: TRBJ2-5
d_gene: NA

CDR3nt: TGCAGTGTGGAACGGCCTCTCCGGCTCGAGCAGTACTTC
CDR3aa: CSVERPLRLEQYF
v_gene: TRBV20-1
abundance: NA
j_gene: TRBJ2-7
d_gene: NA